Listed here are 14 T cell receptor beta chains from one sample, sequenced in a study of T cell changes during pregnancy in multiple sclerosis. Measured with immunoSEQ multiplex PCR; TCRdb has only the in-frame clones, and not every one. Of roughly 70,000 clones listed, approximately 90% are singletons. The material was peripheral blood, obtained in the third trimester of pregnancy. Every receptor here comes from a female donor with multiple sclerosis, enrolled in a pregnancy study.

The V gene is TRBV7-2, the J gene TRBJ1-5; 11 bases agree with TRBD1. Trimming took 0 bases from V and 6 from J; bases not matched to a gene: 4. Germline V gene sequence: CDR1 SGHTA, CDR2 FQGNSA. CDR3 length: 16 amino acids. CDR3 nucleotide sequence: TGTGCCAGCAGCTTAGCCAGGACAGGGGGCGGTCAGCCCCAGCATTTT. This codes for CASSLARTGGGQPQHF.

The chain couples TRBV5-5 to TRBJ2-6; TRBD1 matches at 9 bases. After removal of 6 bases from V and 12 bases from J, the junction contained 7 bases not matched to a gene. Germline V CDR1 and CDR2: SGHKS, YYEKEE (reference sequence). The CDR3 is 13 residues long. The CDR3 region has the DNA TGTGCCAGCACGACAGGGGGGCGGTCCGTCCTGACTTTC. Translating it yields CASTTGGRSVLTF.

In its sample, this clone was seen once. J is TRBJ1-5 and V is TRBV7-9; D might be TRBD1 (6 bases). This CDR3 region has 14 residues. Germline CDR1 is SEHNR and CDR2 is FQNEAQ (reference sequence). V was cut by 4 bases and J by 7 bases, with 14 bases left in between. The DNA for the CDR3 is TGTGCCAGCAGCTCGACAGGTCTGTTGCAGCCCCAGCATTTT. It encodes CASSSTGLLQPQHF.

This clone came up many times. CDR3 loop: CASGLGQGEAFF. In DNA form, the CDR3 reads TGTGCTAGTGGTTTGGGGCAGGGTGAAGCTTTCTTT. J is TRBJ1-1 and V is TRBV12-5; D is perhaps TRBD1 (5 bases). Per germline, CDR1 LGHNT and CDR2 FRNRAP. Trimming cost V 1 base and J 7 bases, with 7 bases left between them. The CDR3 sequence is 12 residues long.

This clone was found once. This sequence joins TRBV18 and TRBJ1-4; maybe TRBD1 (5 bases). The CDR3 is 15 amino acids. Trimming removed 3 bases from V and 8 bases from J, with 16 bases in between. Per germline, CDR1 KGHSH and CDR2 LQKENI. The CDR3 DNA sequence: TGTGCCAGCTCACCCCTCCATCAGGGTTGGGAAAAACTGTTTTTT. This translates into CASSPLHQGWEKLFF.

The chain has TRBV6-6 and TRBJ1-3; TRBD1 agrees at 7 bases. V shed 2 bases and J 1 base; nucleotides not matched to a gene: 2. The CDR3 length is 15 residues. Looked up from germline, CDR1 is MNHNY and CDR2 is SVGAGI (reference sequence). The CDR3 loop is CASSYPTGSGNTIYF. CDR3 DNA sequence: TGTGCCAGCAGTTACCCGACAGGGTCTGGAAACACCATATATTTT.

A few counts support this clone. The rearrangement joins TRBV30 to TRBJ1-3; no firm D call. Germline V gene sequence: CDR1 GTSNPN, CDR2 SVGIG (reference sequence). The CDR3 is 14 residues long. Trimming shortened V by 0 bases and J by 0 bases, and 6 bases separated the two germline ends. The CDR3 is CAWSVLSSGNTIYF. Written as DNA, the CDR3 is TGTGCCTGGAGTGTATTGAGCTCTGGAAACACCATATATTTT.

This sequence joins TRBV6-4 and TRBJ2-7, with TRBD1 identical over 10 bases. The CDR3 sequence is 14 residues long. After removal of 4 bases from V and 6 bases from J, the junction contained 6 bases not matched to a gene. The germline CDR1 and CDR2 sequences are MRHNA and SNTAGT. CDR3 sequence: CASSVGTGAGEQYF. As DNA, the CDR3 is TGTGCCAGCAGTGTCGGGACAGGGGCGGGCGAGCAGTACTTC.

The chain uses TRBV2 and TRBJ1-1; D is unresolved. The length of the CDR3 is 14 residues. From germline, CDR1 is SNHLY and CDR2 FYNNEI. DNA of the CDR3: TGTGCATCGAGATTGAAACCCGGGAACACTGAAGCTTTCTTT. This codes for CASRLKPGNTEAFF.

V is TRBV4-2 and J is TRBJ2-1; perhaps TRBD2 as D (6 bases). CDR3 length: 14 amino acids. Looked up from germline, CDR1 is LGHNA and CDR2 is YNFKEQ. The V and J ends lost 6 bases and 8 bases respectively, with 17 bases between them. For the CDR3, the DNA is TGTGCCAGCAGACCCGGGGGAGTAGTTGATGAGCAGTTCTTC. Encoded protein: CASRPGGVVDEQFF.

The rearrangement uses TRBV5-4 and TRBJ2-3; 9 bases agree with TRBD1. This CDR3 has 17 residues. With V trimmed by 0 bases and J by 3 bases, 8 bases remained unmatched. CDR1 and CDR2 from the germline V gene are SGHNT and YYREEE (reference sequence). In DNA, the CDR3 is TGTGCCAGCAGCTTGGAGTTTCGGGACAGGGAAACAGATACGCAGTATTTT. Its protein is CASSLEFRDRETDTQYF.

The chain carries TRBV5-1 and TRBJ1-1, with a possible D match to TRBD1 (6 bases). The CDR3 is made up of 14 amino acids. Per the germline V gene, CDR1 is SGHRS and CDR2 is YFSETQ. V was pared by 4 bases and J by 1 base, with 11 bases between. CDR3 residues: CASSPDSSNTEAFF. The CDR3 nucleotides read TGCGCCAGCAGCCCGGACAGCTCGAACACTGAAGCTTTCTTT. The whole variable domain, remainder taken from reference TRBV5-1 and TRBJ1-1, is KAGVTQTPRYLIKTRGQQVTLSCSPISGHRSVSWYQQTPGQGLQFLFEYFSETQRNKGNFPGRFSGRQFSNSRSEMNVSTLELGDSALYLCASSPDSSNTEAFFGQGTRLTVV.

A single count supports this clone. V gene TRBV5-4 combines with J gene TRBJ2-7; the match to TRBD2 covers 10 bases. J lost 2 bases, V lost 0 bases, and 5 bases had no gene match. From germline, CDR1 is SGHNT and CDR2 YYREEE (reference sequence). CDR3 size: 16 residues. CDR3 loop: CASSLGGAGGPYEQYF. In DNA, the CDR3 is TGTGCCAGCAGCTTGGGGGGAGCGGGAGGGCCCTACGAGCAGTACTTC.

This clone rates as medium-sized. This chain uses TRBV6-4 with TRBJ2-2, with 10 bases aligning to TRBD2. V trimming: 0 bases; J trimming: 6 bases; junction bases outside the gene matches: 1. The CDR3 spans 15 residues. CDR1 is MRHNA, CDR2 SNTAGT, per germline. CDR3 sequence reads: CASSDSAGGPGELFF. CDR3 DNA: TGTGCCAGCAGTGACTCAGCGGGAGGGCCCGGGGAGCTGTTTTTT.